This T cell receptor beta chain emerged from a study of blood T cell repertoires in COVID-19. In the original workflow: Counts of nucleated cells, estimated from reference gene primer amplification, were obtained. Sequencing used immunoSEQ multiplex PCR; TCRdb keeps in-frame clones, though not all of them. V and J calls and clone size are those listed in that table; D and trimming were worked out from the DNA. The profile shows 120,000 or so clones, approximately 91% of them singletons. There are 14 residues in the CDR3. Germline lookup yields CDR1 SEHNR and CDR2 FQNEAQ (reference sequence). The V end lost 0 bases, the J end lost 10 bases, and 13 bases lay between the germline ends.

This chain uses TRBV7-9 with TRBJ2-1; a possible D gene is TRBD1 (5 bases). This clonotype originated in a woman aged 80 or over with acute or convalescent COVID-19. The sequenced material came from peripheral blood. CDR3 region: CASSLAHGAQEQFF. The DNA of the CDR3 is TGTGCCAGCAGCTTAGCGCATGGGGCTCAGGAGCAGTTCTTC. Variable domain in full (rest from reference TRBV7-9 and TRBJ2-1): DTGVSQNPRHKITKRGQNVTFRCDPISEHNRLYWYRQTLGQGPEFLTYFQNEAQLEKSRLLSDRFSAERPKGSFSTLEIQRTEQGDSAMYLCASSLAHGAQEQFFGPGTRLTVL.